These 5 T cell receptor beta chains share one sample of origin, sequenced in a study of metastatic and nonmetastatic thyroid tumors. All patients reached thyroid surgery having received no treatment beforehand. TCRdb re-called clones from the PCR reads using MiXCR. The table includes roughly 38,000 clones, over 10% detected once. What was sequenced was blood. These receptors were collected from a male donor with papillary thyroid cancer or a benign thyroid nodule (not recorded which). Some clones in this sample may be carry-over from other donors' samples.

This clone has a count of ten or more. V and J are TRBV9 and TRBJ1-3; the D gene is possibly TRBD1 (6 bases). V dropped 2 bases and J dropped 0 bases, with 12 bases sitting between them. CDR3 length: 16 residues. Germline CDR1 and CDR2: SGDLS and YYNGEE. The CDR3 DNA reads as TGTGCCAGCAGCGTCAAAACAGGGAGCTCTGGAAACACCATATATTTT. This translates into CASSVKTGSSGNTIYF.

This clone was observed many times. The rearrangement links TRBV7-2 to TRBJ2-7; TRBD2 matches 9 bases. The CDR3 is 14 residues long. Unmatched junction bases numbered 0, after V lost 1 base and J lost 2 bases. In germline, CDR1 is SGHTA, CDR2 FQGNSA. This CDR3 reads CASSLGGGAYEQYF. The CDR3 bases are TGTGCCAGCAGCTTAGGCGGGGGGGCCTACGAGCAGTACTTC.

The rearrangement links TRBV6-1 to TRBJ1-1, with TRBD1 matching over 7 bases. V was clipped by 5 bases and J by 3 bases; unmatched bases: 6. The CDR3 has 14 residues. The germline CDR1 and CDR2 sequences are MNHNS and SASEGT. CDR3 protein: CASSPTGTYTEAFF. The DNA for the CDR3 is TGTGCCAGCAGTCCGACAGGGACTTACACTGAAGCTTTCTTT.

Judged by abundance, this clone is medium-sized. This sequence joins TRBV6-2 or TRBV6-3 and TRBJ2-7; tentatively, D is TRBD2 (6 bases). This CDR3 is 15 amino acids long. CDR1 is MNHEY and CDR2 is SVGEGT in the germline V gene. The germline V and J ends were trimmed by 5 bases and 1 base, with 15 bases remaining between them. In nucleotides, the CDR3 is TGTGCCAGCAGTGCGACTAGTACGGGGTCCTACGAGCAGTACTTC. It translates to CASSATSTGSYEQYF.

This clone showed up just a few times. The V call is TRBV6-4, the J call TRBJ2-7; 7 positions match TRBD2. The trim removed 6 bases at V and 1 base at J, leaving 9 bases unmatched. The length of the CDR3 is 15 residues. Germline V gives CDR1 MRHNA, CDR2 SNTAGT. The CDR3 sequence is CASSPPGGSSYEQYF. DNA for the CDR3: TGTGCCAGCAGCCCCCCAGGCGGGAGTTCCTACGAGCAGTACTTC.